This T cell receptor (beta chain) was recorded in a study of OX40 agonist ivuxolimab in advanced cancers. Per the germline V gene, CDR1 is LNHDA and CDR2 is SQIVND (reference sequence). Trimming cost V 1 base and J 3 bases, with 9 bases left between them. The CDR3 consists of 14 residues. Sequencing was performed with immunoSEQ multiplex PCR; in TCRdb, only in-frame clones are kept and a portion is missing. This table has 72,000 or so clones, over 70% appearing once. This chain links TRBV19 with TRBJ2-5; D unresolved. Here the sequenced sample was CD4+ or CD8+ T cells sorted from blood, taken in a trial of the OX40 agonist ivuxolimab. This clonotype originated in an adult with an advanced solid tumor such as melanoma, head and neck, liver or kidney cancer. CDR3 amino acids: CASSIAPAKETQYF. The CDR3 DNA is TGTGCCAGTAGTATAGCCCCGGCCAAAGAGACCCAGTACTTC.